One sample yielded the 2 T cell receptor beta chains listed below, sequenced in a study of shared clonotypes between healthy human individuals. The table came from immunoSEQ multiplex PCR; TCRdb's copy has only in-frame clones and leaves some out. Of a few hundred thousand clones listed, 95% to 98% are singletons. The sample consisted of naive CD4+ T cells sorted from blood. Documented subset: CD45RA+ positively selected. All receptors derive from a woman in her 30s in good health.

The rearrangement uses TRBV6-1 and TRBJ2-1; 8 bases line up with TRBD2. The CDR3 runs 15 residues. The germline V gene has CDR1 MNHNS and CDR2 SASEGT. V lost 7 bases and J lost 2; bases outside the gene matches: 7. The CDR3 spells CASITDGRAYNEQFF. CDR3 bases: TGTGCCAGCATTACGGACGGGAGGGCCTACAATGAGCAGTTCTTC.

The chain's CDR3 is CASSPDWAGANVLTF. DNA for the CDR3: TGTGCCAGCAGCCCAGACTGGGCCGGGGCCAACGTCCTGACTTTC. V usage is TRBV7-9 and J usage is TRBJ2-6; D not certain. This CDR3 comprises 15 residues. Deletions cut 5 bases from V and 4 bases from J, with 12 bases between. Germline CDR1 reads SEHNR; CDR2 reads FQNEAQ (reference sequence).